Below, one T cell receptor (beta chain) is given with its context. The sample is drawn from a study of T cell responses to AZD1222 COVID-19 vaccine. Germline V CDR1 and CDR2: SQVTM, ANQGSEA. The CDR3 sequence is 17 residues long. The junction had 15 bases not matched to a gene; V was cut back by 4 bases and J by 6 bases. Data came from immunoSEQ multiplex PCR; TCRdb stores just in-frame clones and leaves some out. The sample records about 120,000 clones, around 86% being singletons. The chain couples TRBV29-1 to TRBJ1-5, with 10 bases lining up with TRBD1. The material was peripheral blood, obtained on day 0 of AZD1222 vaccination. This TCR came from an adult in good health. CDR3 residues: CSVAEGQGLLGGQPQHF. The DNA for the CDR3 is TGCAGCGTTGCTGAGGGACAGGGGCTCCTTGGGGGTCAGCCCCAGCATTTT.